Listed here are 11 T cell receptor beta chains from one sample, sequenced in a study of spatial heterogeneity in lung cancer. Time point in this sample: blood at routine non-recurrence follow-up after resection. Tumor, nontumor lung or frozen PBMC supplied whole RNA, sequenced without sorting. One entry per CDR3 protein, called by TCRdb with MiXCR from the 5' RACE reads. The sample holds 20,000 to 30,000 distinct CDR3 sequences, roughly 6% seen once. The source was PBMCs, collected at follow-up. The receptors come from a male donor with early-stage non-small cell lung cancer.

This clonotype is classed as medium-sized. This chain joins TRBV10-3 and TRBJ2-7; 10 nucleotides match TRBD2. CDR1 is ENHRY, CDR2 SYGVKD, per germline. The J segment lost 12 bases and the V segment lost 6 bases, leaving 11 bases of the junction unmatched. This CDR3 is 13 amino acids long. In DNA, the CDR3 is TGTGCCATCAGCTCTCCCGGGACTAGCGAGGTGTACGTC. This encodes CAISSPGTSEVYV.

CDR3 amino acids: CASSLGYRVGGTEAFF. The CDR3 DNA reads as TGTGCCAGCAGTTTAGGTTACAGGGTAGGGGGCACTGAAGCTTTCTTT. J is TRBJ1-1 and V is TRBV12-3 or TRBV12-4; possibly TRBD1 for D (6 bases). Trimming stripped 1 base from V and 4 bases from J, with 16 bases between. The CDR3 contains 16 residues.

The genes are TRBV6-5 and TRBJ2-2, with a possible D match to TRBD1 (6 bases). CDR3 length: 15 residues. The germline V and J ends were trimmed by 3 bases and 6 bases, with 14 bases remaining between them. Germline assignment: CDR1 MNHEY and CDR2 SVGAGI. The CDR3 coding sequence is TGTGCCAGCAGTTATCAACAGGGTAGTCCCGGGGAGCTGTTTTTT. Its translation: CASSYQQGSPGELFF.

There are many counts of this clonotype. The chain employs TRBV7-9 and TRBJ1-5, with D possibly matching TRBD1 (6 bases). The V end lost 4 bases, the J end lost 5 bases, and 15 bases lay between the germline ends. CDR1 and CDR2 (germline): SEHNR, FQNEAQ (reference sequence). The CDR3 spans 15 residues. CDR3: CASSYLGGHDQPQHF. As DNA, the CDR3 is TGTGCCAGCAGCTACTTGGGGGGGCACGATCAGCCCCAGCATTTT.

A few counts support this clonotype. The V and J genes are TRBV20-1 and TRBJ2-1; D possibly uses TRBD1 or TRBD2 (8 bases each). The V end was cut by 6 bases, the J end by 12 bases, with 30 bases between. CDR3 size: 16 residues. CDR1 is DFQATT and CDR2 is SNEGSKA in the germline V gene (reference sequence). The CDR3 protein is CSASGGGQGYLALQFF. CDR3 nucleotide sequence: TGCAGTGCCAGCGGGGGAGGACAGGGATATCTAGCACTGCAGTTCTTC.

This clonotype was counted many times. The rearrangement uses TRBV20-1 and TRBJ2-5; D may be TRBD1 or TRBD2 (5 bases each). With 6 bases removed from V and 4 bases from J, the gap between germline ends came to 18 bases. The CDR3 contains 14 residues. Germline CDR1 is DFQATT and CDR2 is SNEGSKA (reference sequence). CDR3 sequence: CSAPTGRNPETQYF. The CDR3, as DNA: TGCAGTGCCCCAACGGGGCGAAATCCAGAGACCCAGTACTTC.

This clonotype was found a few times. The genes are TRBV10-3 and TRBJ1-6; TRBD1 aligns across 9 bases. CDR3 length equals 16 residues. V lost 3 bases to trimming and J lost 5 bases; unmatched junction nucleotides: 5. Germline CDR1 and CDR2: ENHRY and SYGVKD. The CDR3 DNA reads TGTGCCATCAGTGACGTCGACAGGGGGAATAATTCACCCCTCCACTTT. Its protein is CAISDVDRGNNSPLHF.

There are many counts of this clonotype. The chain couples TRBV7-9 to TRBJ1-1, with D unresolved. The CDR3 totals 11 residues. Germline loops: CDR1 SEHNR, CDR2 FQNEAQ (reference sequence). Deletions cut 2 bases from V and 5 bases from J, with 3 bases between. CDR3 nucleotide sequence: TGTGCCAGCAGCTTACAGACTGAAGCTTTCTTT. Protein product: CASSLQTEAFF.

This clonotype has ten or more counts. This rearrangement joins TRBV20-1 to TRBJ2-5; 7 bases align to TRBD2. V dropped 4 bases and J dropped 0; count of bases not matched to a gene: 8. CDR1 DFQATT and CDR2 SNEGSKA come from the germline V gene (reference sequence). This CDR3 is built from 15 residues. Written as DNA, the CDR3 is TGCAGTGCTATCCTCTTCCGGGGGGACCAAGAGACCCAGTACTTC. This sequence encodes CSAILFRGDQETQYF.

This clonotype was observed a handful of times. The genes are TRBV12-3 or TRBV12-4 and TRBJ2-1, with TRBD2 matching 13 bases. CDR3 length: 13 residues. Unmatched junction bases numbered 0, after V lost 6 bases and J lost 7 bases. CDR3 in DNA: TGTGCCAGCAGACTAGCGGGGGGGAATGAGCAGTTCTTC. Protein sequence: CASRLAGGNEQFF.

This clonotype was detected many times. V gene TRBV2 combines with J gene TRBJ1-5; weak D call: TRBD1 (6 bases). The CDR3 is 14 amino acids. Trimming took off 2 bases at V and 7 bases at J, with 12 bases between the two ends. CDR1 and CDR2 (germline): SNHLY, FYNNEI. The CDR3, as DNA: TGTGCCAGCAGTGAAATACAGGGAAGGCAGCCCCAGCATTTT. Its translation: CASSEIQGRQPQHF.